There are a few counts of the clone carrying this T cell receptor beta chain. TCRdb recomputed calls from the 5' RACE reads with MiXCR, one row per CDR3 protein. In the table there are 200,000 to 250,000 distinct CDR3 sequences, 8% to 9.5% of which are singletons. V lost 5 bases and J 2 bases, leaving 16 bases between the germline ends. The CDR3 is 15 residues long. Germline CDR1 reads DFQATT; CDR2 reads SNEGSKA (reference sequence). The data are from a study of T-cell memory formation after mild COVID-19. The clonotype was recovered from a man between 18 and 29 years old who had mild COVID-19 (a few samples of this study predate the infection). Cell type and time point are not known. The specimen sequenced was PBMCs or a T cell subset sorted from them (not recorded which). This sequence joins TRBV20-1 and TRBJ2-1; maybe TRBD2 (6 bases). CDR3 residues: CSAPGAAGPYNEQFF. DNA of the CDR3: TGCAGTGCTCCCGGGGCAGCGGGCCCCTACAATGAGCAGTTCTTC.